This T cell receptor beta chain was recovered during a study of Tregs in tolerant kidney transplant recipients. This CDR3 contains 14 residues. V was clipped by 0 bases and J by 5 bases; unmatched bases: 2. Germline values: CDR1 SGHDT, CDR2 YYEEEE. CFSE-labeled recipient PBMCs were cultured five to seven days with irradiated graft donor PBMCs, then FACS-sorted. TCRdb's table, derived via immunoSEQ multiplex PCR, lists solely in-frame clones and lacks some. This table has over 15,000 clones, nearly 55% appearing once. This clone was seen more than once but under ten times. Its antigen is as yet unknown. General observations from the study: Few patients were studied, so findings need validation in larger groups.

This TCR came from a human patient who received a combined kidney and bone marrow transplant. The J gene is TRBJ1-5, the V gene TRBV5-6; 7 nucleotides align to TRBD1. Sequencing was performed on CD4+ T cells from blood cultured with allogeneic cells, taken before the transplant. The CDR3 is CASSLGQGHQPQHF. The CDR3 bases are TGTGCCAGCAGCTTGGGACAGGGCCATCAGCCCCAGCATTTT.